One T cell receptor (beta chain) is described in this entry. The antigen is undetermined. From RNA transcripts, TCR beta CDR3 regions were amplified. Initially, a first-round RT-PCR of the TCR CDR3 employed the HTBI primer set. Via MiXCR, TCRdb re-called the multiplex PCR reads, giving one row per CDR3 protein. In the table there are under 650,000 distinct CDR3 sequences, under 20% of which are singletons. PBMCs stemmed from over 7.5 ml fresh peripheral blood. The CDR3 has 15 amino acids. V was trimmed by 5 bases and J by 5 bases, leaving 15 bases between them. Germline V gene data show CDR1 as SGHTA and CDR2 as FQGNSA. These data come from a study of T cells in Graves' hyperthyroidism and ophthalmopathy. Overall study findings and caveats: Blood shared most expanded thyroid clonotypes above 0.001.

V is TRBV7-2 and J is TRBJ1-4; D may be TRBD1 (6 bases). Sequencing used blood. The TCR originated in a woman in her 30s with Graves' hyperthyroidism. As DNA, the CDR3 is TGTGCCAGCAGCCCCAAGGGAGGACAGAATGAAAAACTGTTTTTT. Translation: CASSPKGGQNEKLFF.